This is a list of T cell receptor beta chains from one sample in a study of CD8+ T cells in alopecia areata. Clones were read by immunoSEQ multiplex PCR, and TCRdb kept only the in-frame ones, dropping some. The sample contains 98,000 or so clones, around 55% of which appear only once. The source material was CD8+ T cells sorted from blood, sampled at week 4, from a patient treated with tofacitinib. The source is a human donor with alopecia areata. Each CDR3 is given with its conserved first and last residue. A D gene is named only where the DNA matches it firmly. Size is stated for part of the rows, as once, few or many counts, or as a class when the clone is expanded.

NA	few	TRBV29-1	TRBJ1-2	TGCAGCGTCAGGGGCCGGTATGGCTACACCTTC	CSVRGRYGYTF
TRBD1	NA	TRBV2	TRBJ1-2	TGTGCCAGCCATGACAGGGGTGAAGGCTACACCTTC	CASHDRGEGYTF
NA	few	TRBV2	TRBJ2-1	TGTGCCAGCGCATCATCGGGACCAGCCTACAATGAGCAGTTCTTC	CASASSGPAYNEQFF
TRBD2	NA	TRBV29-1	TRBJ2-3	TGCAGCGTTGAAGGACCGGGACTAGCCTTACCATGGCAGTATTTT	CSVEGPGLALPWQYF
NA	NA	TRBV11-2	TRBJ2-1	TGTGCCAGCAGCCCACCCGGGTACAATGAGCAGTTCTTC	CASSPPGYNEQFF
NA	NA	TRBV25-1	TRBJ2-3	TGTGCCCTACACCCTCTTACGCAGTATTTT	CALHPLTQYF
TRBD1	NA	TRBV4-3	TRBJ2-2	TGCGCCAGCAGCTCGGACAGGGGGGGGCCTGAGCTGTTTTTT	CASSSDRGGPELFF
NA	NA	TRBV21-1	TRBJ1-2	TGTGCCAGCAGCAAAGGATCTCGCAATAACTATGGCTACACCTTC	CASSKGSRNNYGYTF
TRBD2	once	TRBV29-1	TRBJ2-3	TGCAGCGCCCGAATGGCTAGCGGGGGGAACACAGATACGCAGTATTTT	CSARMASGGNTDTQYF
NA	NA	TRBV9	TRBJ1-1	TGTGCCAGCAGCAATGACGGAGTGAACACTGAAGCTTTCTTT	CASSNDGVNTEAFF
TRBD2	NA	TRBV7-2	TRBJ2-3	TGTGCCAGCAGCTCCCCCGGACTAGCGGGAGATACGCAGTATTTT	CASSSPGLAGDTQYF
NA	NA	TRBV5-1	TRBJ1-1	TGCGCCAGCAGCTTCCCAGGGAACACTGAAGCTTTCTTT	CASSFPGNTEAFF
TRBD2	NA	TRBV29-1	TRBJ2-3	TGCAGCGTTGAAAGTCTAGCGGGGGGGATTAGCACAGATACGCAGTATTTT	CSVESLAGGISTDTQYF
TRBD2	few	TRBV7-2	TRBJ2-5	TGTGCCAGCAGTTCCGAAGCGGGAGAAGAGACCCAGTACTTC	CASSSEAGEETQYF
TRBD2	once	TRBV15	TRBJ2-7	TGTGCCACCAGCACGACTAGCGGAACCATTGCAGACGAGCAGTACTTC	CATSTTSGTIADEQYF
NA	NA	TRBV9	TRBJ2-7	TGTGCCAGCAGCCCACGGGACTCTGTATACTACGAGCAGTACTTC	CASSPRDSVYYEQYF
NA	few	TRBV7-9	TRBJ1-1	TGTGCCAGCAGCTTAGCGACCGCGGGGAGTACGGGGACTGAAGCTTTCTTT	CASSLATAGSTGTEAFF
NA	NA	TRBV6-5	TRBJ2-7	TGTGCCAGCAGTTACTCGGCCACTCCGGACGAGCAGTACTTC	CASSYSATPDEQYF
TRBD1	NA	TRBV9	TRBJ1-5	TGTGCCAGCAGCTCCGACAGGGGAGGAGATCAGCCCCAGCATTTT	CASSSDRGGDQPQHF
TRBD2	few	TRBV5-5	TRBJ2-3	TGTGCCAGCAGCAGCGGGACTAGCGGGCTGACAGATACGCAGTATTTT	CASSSGTSGLTDTQYF
TRBD1	few	TRBV4-2	TRBJ1-5	TGTGCCAGCAGCCAAGAGGGGGGACAGGGAGGGCACCAGCCCCAGCATTTT	CASSQEGGQGGHQPQHF
TRBD2	NA	TRBV7-9	TRBJ2-5	TGTGCCAGCAGCCCAACTAGCGGGAAAAAAGAGACCCAGTACTTC	CASSPTSGKKETQYF
NA	NA	TRBV9	TRBJ1-5	TGTGCCAGAACCTTGGTCTCGGGGCAGCCCCAGCATTTT	CARTLVSGQPQHF
NA	NA	TRBV29-1	TRBJ1-1	TGCAGCGTTGAGACCGGCACTGAAGCTTTCTTT	CSVETGTEAFF
NA	NA	TRBV27	TRBJ2-3	TGTGCCAGCAGTTTATTGGGGCGGGTAGATACGCAGTATTTT	CASSLLGRVDTQYF
NA	NA	TRBV25-1	TRBJ1-2	TGTGCCAGCAGGGGATGGGGTATGGGCTACACCTTC	CASRGWGMGYTF
TRBD1	few	TRBV7-2	TRBJ2-1	TGTGCCAGCAGCCCCCCGACAGGGCACTCCTACAATGAGCAGTTCTTC	CASSPPTGHSYNEQFF
NA	NA	TRBV9	TRBJ2-5	TGTGCCAGCAGCGCCCCCCTCGTGGGCAGAGAACCGACCCAGTACTTC	CASSAPLVGREPTQYF
NA	NA	TRBV25-1	TRBJ2-1	TGTGCCAGCAGTGATGGAGTAAGGGATGAGCAGTTCTTC	CASSDGVRDEQFF
NA	NA	TRBV30	TRBJ2-7	TGTGCCTGGGGAACGTATTCCTACGAGCAGTACTTC	CAWGTYSYEQYF
NA	NA	TRBV9	TRBJ2-2	TGTGCCAGCAGGGAGGCGATGGCCGGGGAGCTGTTTTTT	CASREAMAGELFF
TRBD2	NA	TRBV7-6	TRBJ2-2	TGTGCCAGCAGCTTAGGAGCGGGGGACGGGGAGCTGTTTTTT	CASSLGAGDGELFF
TRBD1	few	TRBV27	TRBJ1-2	TGTGCCAGCAGTTTATCCCGACAGGGGATTTATGGCTACACCTTC	CASSLSRQGIYGYTF
TRBD2	few	TRBV29-1	TRBJ2-3	TGCAGCGTGGATGACTGGGGCGGGGGGCGCACAGATACGCAGTATTTT	CSVDDWGGGRTDTQYF
TRBD2	once	TRBV27	TRBJ2-7	TGTGCCAGCAGTTTGACTAGCGGATACGAGCAGTACTTC	CASSLTSGYEQYF
NA	once	TRBV6-1	TRBJ2-7	TGTGCCAGCTCCTACGAGCAGTACTTC	CASSYEQYF
NA	once	TRBV9	TRBJ2-3	TGTGCCAGCAGCGCCCAGGGAAAACCTAGCACAGATACGCAGTATTTT	CASSAQGKPSTDTQYF
NA	NA	TRBV5-1	TRBJ1-3	TGCGCCAGCAGCTCCGGGACCGTCTCTGGAAACACCATATATTTT	CASSSGTVSGNTIYF
TRBD2	NA	TRBV4-3	TRBJ2-7	TGCGCCAGCAGCTTAGGGAGCGGGGGCCACGAGCAGTACTTC	CASSLGSGGHEQYF
NA	few	TRBV2	TRBJ2-5	TGTGCCAGCAGTGACGGTGGCAGGGGTGTCCCAGAGACCCAGTACTTC	CASSDGGRGVPETQYF
NA	few	TRBV6-4	TRBJ2-5	TGTGCCAGCAGTGCCGACACAGGATCGGAGACCCAGTACTTC	CASSADTGSETQYF
NA	NA	TRBV4-1	TRBJ1-1	TGCGCCAGCAGCCAGGAGACAGGAGTCACCCCCGAAGCTTTCTTT	CASSQETGVTPEAFF
NA	few	TRBV13	TRBJ1-1	TGTGCCAGCAGCCCAAGGACTTTGAACACTGAAGCTTTCTTT	CASSPRTLNTEAFF
NA	NA	TRBV6-5	TRBJ2-4	TGTGCCAGCAGTGGCCGACAGGGAGGCAACATTCAGTACTTC	CASSGRQGGNIQYF
TRBD1	few	TRBV7-9	TRBJ2-5	TGTGCCAGCAGCTACCAAGACAGGGACCAAGAGACCCAGTACTTC	CASSYQDRDQETQYF
NA	NA	TRBV14	TRBJ2-7	TGTGCCAGCAGCCAAGACCTTTCCTACGAGCAGTACTTC	CASSQDLSYEQYF